These 25 T cell receptor beta chains came from one sample sequenced in a study of blood T cell repertoires in COVID-19. Repertoires were generated with immunoSEQ multiplex PCR, while TCRdb's copy carries only in-frame clones and drops some. The sample lists approximately 480,000 clones, roughly 87% occurring once. The sequencing input was PBMCs or T cells enriched from blood (not recorded which). These TCRs come from a young woman who had recovered from COVID-19.

The chain links TRBV6-6 to TRBJ1-6; 10 nucleotides align to TRBD1. The CDR3 length is 14 residues. Trimming at V came to 6 bases and at J to 10 bases, leaving 6 bases not matched to a gene. Germline CDR1 MNHNY, CDR2 SVGAGI (reference sequence). The CDR3 loop is CASSLDRGRSPLHF. The CDR3 bases are TGTGCCAGCAGCTTGGACAGGGGGAGGTCACCCCTCCACTTT.

V usage is TRBV2 and J usage is TRBJ1-2; tentatively, D is TRBD1 (6 bases). From germline, CDR1 is SNHLY and CDR2 FYNNEI. This CDR3 is built from 13 residues. V gave up 3 bases and J gave up 7 bases, with 12 bases separating them. Written as DNA, the CDR3 is TGTGCCAGCAGTGAGGAGACAGGCGGTGGCTACACCTTC. Translating it yields CASSEETGGGYTF. The full variable domain, with the rest looked up from reference TRBV2 and TRBJ1-2, is EPEVTQTPSHQVTQMGQEVILRCVPISNHLYFYWYRQILGQKVEFLVSFYNNEISEKSEIFDDQFSVERPDGSNFTLKIRSTKLEDSAMYFCASSEETGGGYTFGSGTRLTVV.

J is TRBJ2-7 and V is TRBV28; 9 nucleotides align to TRBD1. Germline V gene sequence: CDR1 MDHEN, CDR2 SYDVKM. V dropped 2 bases and J dropped 1; count of bases not matched to a gene: 3. This CDR3 is 15 amino acids long. The CDR3 reads CASSLNRGPSYEQYF. In DNA, the CDR3 is TGTGCCAGCAGTTTAAACAGGGGGCCATCCTACGAGCAGTACTTC.

This clone was seen only a few times. The rearrangement links TRBV5-1 to TRBJ1-1, with TRBD1 matching 8 bases. The J segment lost 0 bases and the V segment lost 0 bases, leaving 7 bases of the junction unmatched. Looked up from germline, CDR1 is SGHRS and CDR2 is YFSETQ. The CDR3 spans 17 residues. This chain's CDR3 is CASSLVGTGNMNTEAFF. Here the CDR3 DNA reads TGCGCCAGCAGCTTGGTAGGGACAGGCAATATGAACACTGAAGCTTTCTTT. Full variable domain (outside the CDR3, taken from reference TRBV5-1 and TRBJ1-1): KAGVTQTPRYLIKTRGQQVTLSCSPISGHRSVSWYQQTPGQGLQFLFEYFSETQRNKGNFPGRFSGRQFSNSRSEMNVSTLELGDSALYLCASSLVGTGNMNTEAFFGQGTRLTVV.

This clone showed up just a few times. The rearrangement joins TRBV6-5 to TRBJ1-1; TRBD1 might be the D (6 bases). The CDR3 consists of 15 residues. Trimming took off 6 bases at V and 0 bases at J, with 14 bases between the two ends. Germline CDR1 MNHEY, CDR2 SVGAGI. The CDR3, as DNA: TGTGCCAGCAGAAAAAGGACAGAAATGAACACTGAAGCTTTCTTT. Translating gives CASRKRTEMNTEAFF.

The chain joins TRBV6-2 or TRBV6-3 to TRBJ2-6; TRBD1 is a possible D gene (6 bases). Looked up from germline, CDR1 is MNHEY and CDR2 is SVGEGT. The CDR3 spans 17 residues. V was cut by 6 bases and J by 0 bases, with 15 bases left in between. Here the CDR3 reads CASSPDRRDSGANVLTF. The DNA of the CDR3 is TGTGCCAGCAGCCCTGACAGGAGAGACTCTGGGGCCAACGTCCTGACTTTC.

The chain joins TRBV3-1 (or the pseudogene TRBV3-2) to TRBJ1-2; the D is unclear. CDR1 and CDR2 (germline): LGHDT, YNNKEL (reference sequence). V was trimmed by 4 bases and J by 2 bases, leaving 20 bases between them. The CDR3 runs to 17 residues. This CDR3 is CASSLDPLGSSNYGYTF. The CDR3 DNA is TGTGCCAGCAGCCTCGACCCACTAGGCTCCTCCAACTATGGCTACACCTTC.

This chain joins TRBV2 and TRBJ1-1, with a tentative D call TRBD1 (5 bases). Trimming stripped 7 bases from V and 3 bases from J, with 12 bases between. This CDR3 is built from 13 residues. Germline-derived CDR1 and CDR2 are SNHLY and FYNNEI. The CDR3 coding sequence is TGTGCCAGCAACGCGGGGGTCGACACTGAAGCTTTCTTT. This translates into CASNAGVDTEAFF.

The chain uses TRBV6-1 and TRBJ1-5; D is perhaps TRBD1 (5 bases). Trimming took 3 bases from V and 7 from J, leaving 16 bases between them. The CDR3 is made up of 15 amino acids. Germline V CDR1 and CDR2: MNHNS, SASEGT. CDR3 nucleotides: TGTGCCAGCAGTGAGACAAGGGGAAGAGGACAGCCCCAGCATTTT. The encoded protein is CASSETRGRGQPQHF.

V and J are TRBV30 and TRBJ1-6; 9 bases line up with TRBD1. Germline V gene sequence: CDR1 GTSNPN, CDR2 SVGIG (reference sequence). The CDR3 totals 13 residues. The J segment lost 9 bases and the V segment lost 7 bases, leaving 7 bases of the junction unmatched. CDR3 amino acids: CASRDRESSPLHF. The DNA for the CDR3 is TGTGCCTCCAGGGACAGGGAGTCTTCACCCCTCCACTTT.

The chain combines TRBV7-3 with TRBJ2-3; 7 bases match TRBD1. The V gene end was trimmed by 4 bases and the J gene end by 3 bases; junction bases not matched to a gene: 4. Germline loops: CDR1 SGHTA, CDR2 FQGTGA. This CDR3 is built from 14 residues. CDR3 DNA sequence: TGTGCCAGCAGCTCGACAGGGCGGACAGATACGCAGTATTTT. Translation: CASSSTGRTDTQYF.

The genes are TRBV2 and TRBJ2-1, with D possibly being TRBD2 (5 bases). Germline V gene data show CDR1 as SNHLY and CDR2 as FYNNEI. This CDR3 is 13 amino acids long. The V gene lost 8 bases and the J gene lost 4 bases, with 12 bases spanning the gap. In DNA, the CDR3 is TGTGCCAGCGCCTGGACTGAATACAATGAGCAGTTCTTC. Translation gives CASAWTEYNEQFF.

V and J are TRBV7-3 and TRBJ1-1, with D possibly matching TRBD1 (6 bases). The germline V gene has CDR1 SGHTA and CDR2 FQGTGA. Trimming removed 4 bases at V and 5 bases at J, with 20 bases between. The CDR3 runs to 16 residues. The CDR3 region is CASSSTRTASGTEAFF. DNA of the CDR3: TGTGCCAGCAGCTCCACTCGGACAGCCTCGGGGACTGAAGCTTTCTTT.

The V call is TRBV27, the J call TRBJ1-2, with a tentative D call TRBD1 (5 bases). Germline CDR1 is MNHEY and CDR2 is SMNVEV (reference sequence). This CDR3 contains 12 residues. The germline V and J ends were trimmed by 3 bases and 8 bases, with 10 bases remaining between them. The CDR3 region is CASSLGGDGYTF. CDR3 in DNA: TGTGCCAGCAGTTTGGGAGGGGACGGCTACACCTTC.

This sequence joins TRBV4-1 and TRBJ2-7, with TRBD2 as a possible D gene (5 bases). The CDR3 sequence is 14 residues long. Germline CDR1 and CDR2: MGHRA and YSYEKL. Trimming took 3 bases from V and 5 from J, leaving 14 bases between them. The CDR3 protein is CASSHLGGGNEQYF. CDR3 sequence (DNA): TGCGCCAGCAGCCACTTAGGAGGAGGTAACGAGCAGTACTTC.

The V and J genes are TRBV13 and TRBJ2-5; 7 nucleotides match TRBD2. In germline, CDR1 is PRHDT, CDR2 FYEKMQ (reference sequence). The CDR3 consists of 14 residues. J gave up 3 bases and V 1 base, and 2 bases lay outside the gene matches. CDR3: CASSLAGGEETQYF. The CDR3 bases are TGTGCCAGCAGCTTAGCGGGGGGTGAAGAGACCCAGTACTTC.

This chain joins TRBV6-1 and TRBJ2-3; 10 nucleotides line up with TRBD1. Per germline, CDR1 MNHNS and CDR2 SASEGT. V was clipped by 4 bases and J by 4 bases; unmatched bases: 11. The CDR3 spans 17 residues. The CDR3 sequence is CASSADLGQGIPDTQYF. CDR3 DNA: TGTGCCAGCAGTGCCGATCTGGGACAGGGGATCCCAGATACGCAGTATTTT.

This clone was picked up a small number of times. The V gene is TRBV2, the J gene TRBJ1-2; D unclear. The ends were cut back, 4 bases at V and 2 bases at J, with 17 bases in the middle. Germline V gene data show CDR1 as SNHLY and CDR2 as FYNNEI. CDR3 length equals 16 residues. The CDR3 region is CASSVSPRPGNYGYTF. CDR3 nucleotides: TGTGCCAGCAGTGTGTCGCCCCGGCCGGGAAACTATGGCTACACCTTC.

The J gene is TRBJ1-1, the V gene TRBV7-2, with TRBD1 matching 8 bases. Trimming cost V 3 bases and J 8 bases; bases outside gene matches: 5. Per germline, CDR1 SGHTA and CDR2 FQGNSA. This CDR3 is 13 amino acids long. The CDR3 DNA follows: TGTGCCAGCAGCTTGACAGGGGTGGGAGAAGCTTTCTTT. Translation: CASSLTGVGEAFF.

The gene calls are TRBV3-1 (or the pseudogene TRBV3-2) and TRBJ2-5; TRBD1 aligns across 10 bases. From germline, CDR1 is LGHDT and CDR2 YNNKEL (reference sequence). J was trimmed by 5 bases and V by 5 bases; bases with no gene match: 11. The CDR3 consists of 16 residues. Written as DNA, the CDR3 is TGTGCCAGCAGCTTAGGTGACAGGGGGCCAGGGGAGACCCAGTACTTC. Protein: CASSLGDRGPGETQYF.

The chain links TRBV14 to TRBJ2-2; D perhaps matches TRBD1 (5 bases). CDR1 SGHDN and CDR2 FVKESK come from the germline V gene. Between the trimmed V and J ends, which lost 4 bases and 5 bases, there was a span of 14 bases. The CDR3 extends over 15 amino acids. DNA of the CDR3: TGTGCCAGCAGCCTCATGGGGCTAGAAACCGGGGAGCTGTTTTTT. Protein sequence: CASSLMGLETGELFF. Drawing the rest from reference TRBV14 and TRBJ2-2, the complete variable domain is EAGVTQFPSHSVIEKGQTVTLRCDPISGHDNLYWYRRVMGKEIKFLLHFVKESKQDESGMPNNRFLAERTGGTYSTLKVQPAELEDSGVYFCASSLMGLETGELFFGEGSRLTVL.

The chain employs TRBV7-2 and TRBJ2-3; no reliable D call. With 2 bases removed from V and 3 bases from J, the gap between germline ends came to 9 bases. The germline V gene encodes CDR1 SGHTA and CDR2 FQGNSA. CDR3 length: 14 residues. The CDR3 nucleotides are TGTGCCAGCAGCTTAAATCAGGCGACAGATACGCAGTATTTT. Encoded protein: CASSLNQATDTQYF.

This clone was detected once. The V call is TRBV19, the J call TRBJ1-6; tentatively, D is TRBD1 (5 bases). This CDR3 is built from 14 residues. Germline CDR1 LNHDA, CDR2 SQIVND (reference sequence). V gave up 1 base and J gave up 5 bases, with 6 bases separating them. This chain's CDR3 is CASSIGQNNSPLHF. CDR3 nucleotide sequence: TGTGCCAGTAGTATAGGACAGAATAATTCACCCCTCCACTTT.

V is TRBV12-3 or TRBV12-4 and J is TRBJ2-7; D not certain. The CDR3 sequence is 12 residues long. The ends were cut back, 3 bases at V and 5 bases at J, with 8 bases in the middle. CDR3 loop: CASSFGEDEQYF. CDR3 DNA: TGTGCCAGCAGTTTCGGTGAGGACGAGCAGTACTTC.

The DNA for the CDR3 is TGTGCCAGCAGCCAAGCCCCTCGGGAGGGGAACACTGAAGCTTTCTTT. Its translation is CASSQAPREGNTEAFF. The chain is built from TRBV3-1 (or the pseudogene TRBV3-2) and TRBJ1-1; no definite D call. The length of the CDR3 is 16 residues. Trimming shortened V by 1 base and J by 1 base, and 13 bases separated the two germline ends. Per the germline V gene, CDR1 is LGHDT and CDR2 is YNNKEL (reference sequence).